The 30 T cell receptor beta chains below all came from one sample that was sequenced in a study of blood T cell repertoires in COVID-19. Clones were read by immunoSEQ multiplex PCR, and TCRdb kept only the in-frame ones, dropping some. The sample lists 75,000 to 85,000 clones; about 85% were seen once. The sample was peripheral blood. These receptors were taken from a man in his 60s with COVID-19, enrolled during active disease.

J is TRBJ2-1 and V is TRBV9; 13 positions match TRBD2. Germline CDR1 and CDR2: SGDLS and YYNGEE. The J segment lost 8 bases and the V segment lost 3 bases, leaving 8 bases of the junction unmatched. This CDR3 has 16 residues. Here the CDR3 DNA reads TGTGCCAGCAGCGAAAGGACTAGCGGGAGTGTATATGAGCAGTTCTTC. Translating it yields CASSERTSGSVYEQFF. The full variable domain, completed using reference TRBV9 and TRBJ2-1, is DSGVTQTPKHLITATGQRVTLRCSPRSGDLSVYWYQQSLDQGLQFLIQYYNGEERAKGNILERFSAQQFPDLHSELNLSSLELGDSALYFCASSERTSGSVYEQFFGPGTRLTVL.

The chain employs TRBV20-1 and TRBJ2-7; the match to TRBD1 covers 9 bases. V was pared by 3 bases and J by 4 bases, with 7 bases of the junction left unmatched. Germline CDR1 DFQATT, CDR2 SNEGSKA (reference sequence). The CDR3 has 14 residues. The CDR3 loop is CSASYLGTGYEQYF. Here the CDR3 DNA reads TGCAGTGCTAGTTATCTGGGGACAGGGTACGAGCAGTACTTC.

This chain connects TRBV19 to TRBJ1-1; TRBD1 matches 7 bases. The CDR3 runs 13 residues. Germline V lookup: CDR1 LNHDA, CDR2 SQIVND (reference sequence). V dropped 6 bases and J dropped 3; count of bases not matched to a gene: 4. The CDR3 protein is CASRTQGDTEAFF. The CDR3 DNA reads TGTGCCAGTAGAACGCAGGGGGACACTGAAGCTTTCTTT.

The gene calls are TRBV11-2 and TRBJ1-6; 7 nucleotides match TRBD1. The CDR3 has 14 amino acids. J was trimmed by 7 bases and V by 2 bases; bases with no gene match: 2. Germline V lookup: CDR1 SGHAT, CDR2 FQNNGV. CDR3 DNA sequence: TGTGCCAGCAGCTTATCAGGGGGGAATTCACCCCTCCACTTT. Translating gives CASSLSGGNSPLHF.

The chain uses TRBV7-9 and TRBJ2-3; 14 bases align to TRBD2. This CDR3 spans 15 amino acids. CDR1 is SEHNR and CDR2 is FQNEAQ in the germline V gene (reference sequence). The V gene end was trimmed by 5 bases and the J gene end by 6 bases; junction bases not matched to a gene: 4. CDR3 nucleotide sequence: TGTGCCAGCAGCCCGGGACTAGCGGGGGTTGATACGCAGTATTTT. Encoded protein: CASSPGLAGVDTQYF.

The chain employs TRBV7-2 and TRBJ1-2; D might be TRBD1 (5 bases). V lost 2 bases and J lost 6, with 22 bases in between. The CDR3 contains 17 residues. The germline gives CDR1 SGHTA, CDR2 FQGNSA. CDR3 sequence: CASSLTRTMRGEDGYTF. The CDR3 DNA is TGTGCCAGCAGCTTAACCCGCACAATGCGGGGCGAAGATGGCTACACCTTC.

The V gene is TRBV27, the J gene TRBJ1-6; no clear D. The CDR3 has 14 residues. In germline, CDR1 is MNHEY, CDR2 SMNVEV (reference sequence). V was shortened by 4 bases and J by 4 bases, with 8 bases between the two germline ends. The CDR3 region is CASSSDSYNSPLHF. CDR3 nucleotide sequence: TGTGCCAGCAGTTCGGACTCTTATAATTCACCCCTCCACTTT.

This clone was counted once. The rearrangement uses TRBV7-2 and TRBJ2-5; 13 bases fit TRBD2. J lost 4 bases, V lost 0 bases, and 2 bases had no gene match. The germline CDR1 and CDR2 sequences are SGHTA and FQGNSA. The CDR3 is made up of 16 amino acids. In DNA form, the CDR3 reads TGTGCCAGCAGCTTAGCCTGGACTAGCGGGGGAGAGACCCAGTACTTC. Protein product: CASSLAWTSGGETQYF.

V gene TRBV2 combines with J gene TRBJ1-6, with D perhaps matching TRBD1 (5 bases). V lost 6 bases and J lost 6, with 12 bases in between. The CDR3 is made up of 14 amino acids. Germline V gives CDR1 SNHLY, CDR2 FYNNEI. The CDR3 protein is CASRSGEGNSPLHF. CDR3 bases: TGTGCCAGCAGGTCGGGGGAGGGTAATTCACCCCTCCACTTT.

The chain links TRBV19 to TRBJ2-7, with 8 positions matching TRBD1. V dropped 5 bases and J dropped 3; count of bases not matched to a gene: 12. Germline CDR1 reads LNHDA; CDR2 reads SQIVND (reference sequence). This CDR3 has 16 residues. In DNA form, the CDR3 reads TGTGCCAGTAGTCCCATCGCCGGGACAGGAAGCTACGAGCAGTACTTC. It codes for CASSPIAGTGSYEQYF. The full variable domain, completed using reference TRBV19 and TRBJ2-7, is DGGITQSPKYLFRKEGQNVTLSCEQNLNHDAMYWYRQDPGQGLRLIYYSQIVNDFQKGDIAEGYSVSREKKESFPLTVTSAQKNPTAFYLCASSPIAGTGSYEQYFGPGTRLTVT.

This chain links TRBV5-6 with TRBJ2-7; 9 bases fit TRBD1. The length of the CDR3 is 16 residues. CDR1 and CDR2 (germline): SGHDT, YYEEEE. The V segment lost 3 bases and the J segment 1 base; nucleotides outside the gene matches: 8. CDR3 residues: CASSSATGGKSYEQYF. DNA of the CDR3: TGTGCCAGCAGCTCGGCGACAGGGGGGAAATCCTACGAGCAGTACTTC.

In its sample, this clone was seen a few times. This rearrangement joins TRBV6-2 or TRBV6-3 to TRBJ2-7; tentative D call: TRBD2 (6 bases). The CDR3 length is 16 residues. The germline V and J ends were trimmed by 2 bases and 3 bases, with 17 bases remaining between them. Germline CDR1 is MNHEY and CDR2 is SVGEGT. The CDR3 loop reads CASSYGGASEGYEQYF. The CDR3 DNA reads as TGTGCCAGCAGTTACGGCGGGGCGAGTGAGGGCTACGAGCAGTACTTC.

In DNA, the CDR3 is TGCGCCAGCAGTGAGTCAGGCAGGGGGAACGAGCAGTACTTC. Its protein is CASSESGRGNEQYF. The J gene is TRBJ2-7, the V gene TRBV10-1, with 7 nucleotides matching TRBD1. V gave up 0 bases and J gave up 5 bases; unmatched junction bases: 4. The CDR3 runs to 14 residues. In germline, CDR1 is WNHNN, CDR2 SYGVQD (reference sequence).

The rearrangement joins TRBV7-9 to TRBJ1-1, with 7 bases lining up with TRBD1. After removal of 5 bases from V and 3 bases from J, the junction contained 6 bases not matched to a gene. CDR1 is SEHNR and CDR2 is FQNEAQ in the germline V gene (reference sequence). The CDR3 covers 14 residues. This CDR3 reads CASSPSGQDTEAFF. The CDR3 bases are TGTGCCAGCAGCCCCTCAGGACAGGACACTGAAGCTTTCTTT.

The V call is TRBV18, the J call TRBJ2-7; 10 nucleotides align to TRBD2. The length of the CDR3 is 17 residues. The trim removed 3 bases at V and 1 base at J, leaving 9 bases unmatched. Germline CDR1 reads KGHSH; CDR2 reads LQKENI. The CDR3 is CASSPLAGALGSYEQYF. The CDR3 nucleotides are TGTGCCAGCTCACCCCTAGCGGGAGCCTTGGGATCCTACGAGCAGTACTTC.

This clone appeared a single time. The genes are TRBV2 and TRBJ2-5; D is possibly TRBD2 (7 bases). The CDR3 consists of 15 residues. The V and J ends lost 10 bases and 4 bases respectively, with 22 bases between them. The germline V gene has CDR1 SNHLY and CDR2 FYNNEI. The CDR3: CATSQAGAGGETQYF. Written as DNA, the CDR3 is TGTGCCACCTCGCAGGCGGGGGCCGGGGGAGAGACCCAGTACTTC.

This chain connects TRBV6-5 to TRBJ2-2; 10 nucleotides match TRBD1. Germline V gene data show CDR1 as MNHEY and CDR2 as SVGAGI. This CDR3 is 15 amino acids long. The J segment lost 4 bases and the V segment lost 6 bases, leaving 5 bases of the junction unmatched. The CDR3 here is CASSVTGGVTGELFF. The DNA for the CDR3 is TGTGCCAGCAGCGTGACAGGGGGCGTCACCGGGGAGCTGTTTTTT.

This clone came up a few times. The chain uses TRBV18 and TRBJ1-1; 9 bases line up with TRBD1. With 6 bases clipped from V and 3 bases from J, the junction kept 8 bases outside the gene matches. The CDR3 sequence is 15 residues long. Germline V lookup: CDR1 KGHSH, CDR2 LQKENI. CDR3 DNA: TGTGCCAGCTCGAGCACAGGGGGCGATGACACTGAAGCTTTCTTT. Protein sequence: CASSSTGGDDTEAFF.

This chain links TRBV7-9 with TRBJ1-6; 7 positions match TRBD1. The trim removed 2 bases at V and 6 bases at J, leaving 1 base unmatched. CDR1 SEHNR and CDR2 FQNEAQ come from the germline V gene (reference sequence). The CDR3 totals 14 residues. Written as DNA, the CDR3 is TGTGCCAGCAGCTTATACAGGGGTAATTCACCCCTCCACTTT. This translates into CASSLYRGNSPLHF.

V usage is TRBV10-2 and J usage is TRBJ2-5, with D possibly being TRBD2 (5 bases). CDR3 length: 14 amino acids. Germline V gives CDR1 WSHSY, CDR2 SAAADI. Trimming took 2 bases from V and 3 from J, leaving 10 bases between them. CDR3 DNA: TGCGCCAGCAGTGAGGTTAGCGTGGAAGAGACCCAGTACTTC. As protein: CASSEVSVEETQYF.

J is TRBJ1-6 and V is TRBV2; 10 bases line up with TRBD1. The CDR3 runs 15 residues. Germline V gives CDR1 SNHLY, CDR2 FYNNEI. V shed 5 bases and J 7 bases; nucleotides not matched to a gene: 5. The CDR3 here is CASSRGQGVNSPLHF. CDR3 nucleotide sequence: TGTGCCAGCAGTCGTGGACAGGGGGTAAATTCACCCCTCCACTTT.

Here the CDR3 DNA reads TGTGCCAGCAGCTTAGGGACTGACCAAGAGACCCAGTACTTC. This gives the protein CASSLGTDQETQYF. The V and J genes are TRBV11-3 and TRBJ2-5, with a tentative D call TRBD2 (5 bases). CDR3 length: 14 residues. Germline CDR1 SGHNT, CDR2 YENEEA. Trimming took off 1 base at V and 0 bases at J, with 6 bases between the two ends.

This rearrangement joins TRBV5-4 to TRBJ2-3; TRBD2 agrees at 10 bases. V shed 1 base, J shed 3 bases, and the junction held 8 bases outside the gene matches. Germline CDR1 is SGHNT and CDR2 is YYREEE (reference sequence). The CDR3 runs 17 residues. This CDR3 reads CASSLLLAGVGTDTQYF. The CDR3 DNA is TGTGCCAGCAGCTTGTTGCTAGCGGGAGTCGGGACAGATACGCAGTATTTT. The full variable domain, with the rest looked up from reference TRBV5-4 and TRBJ2-3, is ETGVTQSPTHLIKTRGQQVTLRCSSQSGHNTVSWYQQALGQGPQFIFQYYREEENGRGNFPPRFSGLQFPNYSSELNVNALELDDSALYLCASSLLLAGVGTDTQYFGPGTRLTVL.

V usage is TRBV7-6 and J usage is TRBJ2-1, with D perhaps matching TRBD2 (7 bases). CDR1 and CDR2 (germline): SGHVS, FNYEAQ. The V end lost 5 bases, the J end lost 7 bases, and 15 bases lay between the germline ends. CDR3 size: 14 residues. CDR3 sequence: CASSPRTRGNEQFF. The CDR3 DNA follows: TGTGCCAGCAGCCCAAGGACTAGGGGGAATGAGCAGTTCTTC. Together with reference TRBV7-6 and TRBJ2-1, the CDR3 gives the full variable domain: GAGVSQSPRYKVTKRGQDVALRCDPISGHVSLYWYRQALGQGPEFLTYFNYEAQQDKSGLPNDRFSAERPEGSISTLTIQRTEQRDSAMYRCASSPRTRGNEQFFGPGTRLTVL.

As concerns this clone: One end of the junction varies from germline; a read error may be responsible. The chain employs TRBV2 and TRBJ2-7; D may be TRBD1 (6 bases). The V gene's germline CDR1 is SNHLY and CDR2 FYNNEI. There are 15 residues in the CDR3. CDR3 protein: CASREDRIITYEQYF. The DNA for the CDR3 is TGTGCCAGCAGAGAAGACAGGATTATTACCTACGAGCAGTACTTC.

The rearrangement joins TRBV4-1 to TRBJ2-1; D is possibly TRBD2 (6 bases). Germline V gene lookup returns CDR1 MGHRA and CDR2 YSYEKL. This CDR3 has 15 amino acids. Trimming cost V 3 bases and J 4 bases, with 13 bases left between them. DNA of the CDR3: TGCGCCAGCAGCCAGATTGCTAGCGCGTACAATGAGCAGTTCTTC. Encoded protein: CASSQIASAYNEQFF.

The chain has TRBV3-1 (or the pseudogene TRBV3-2) and TRBJ2-1; the match to TRBD1 covers 8 bases. The germline CDR1 and CDR2 sequences are LGHDT and YNNKEL (reference sequence). The CDR3 covers 17 residues. V trimming: 3 bases; J trimming: 3 bases; junction bases outside the gene matches: 10. The CDR3 bases are TGTGCCAGCAGCCATCGTCCGCAGGGGGCAGTCTACAATGAGCAGTTCTTC. This codes for CASSHRPQGAVYNEQFF.

The J gene is TRBJ2-5, the V gene TRBV29-1; D not certain. The germline CDR1 and CDR2 sequences are SQVTM and ANQGSEA. Trimming took off 7 bases at V and 5 bases at J, with 17 bases between the two ends. The CDR3 is 13 residues long. DNA for the CDR3: TGCAGCGACCCCGCAGCGACCCAGGAGACCCAGTACTTC. Translating gives CSDPAATQETQYF.

The rearrangement links TRBV11-2 to TRBJ2-5, with D perhaps matching TRBD2 (5 bases). Trimming shortened V by 5 bases and J by 5 bases, and 9 bases separated the two germline ends. CDR3 length: 12 amino acids. Germline assignment: CDR1 SGHAT and CDR2 FQNNGV. The CDR3 here is CASSPRGETQYF. CDR3 sequence (DNA): TGTGCCAGCAGCCCTAGAGGGGAGACCCAGTACTTC.

The chain combines TRBV19 with TRBJ1-3; D is perhaps TRBD1 (6 bases). The V gene's germline CDR1 is LNHDA and CDR2 SQIVND (reference sequence). V lost 5 bases and J lost 6, with 20 bases in between. The CDR3 length is 16 residues. The CDR3 loop is CASSARRDTVLNTIYF. The CDR3 nucleotides read TGTGCCAGTAGTGCCCGCCGGGACACGGTTTTAAACACCATATATTTT. Complete variable domain (other parts from reference TRBV19 and TRBJ1-3): DGGITQSPKYLFRKEGQNVTLSCEQNLNHDAMYWYRQDPGQGLRLIYYSQIVNDFQKGDIAEGYSVSREKKESFPLTVTSAQKNPTAFYLCASSARRDTVLNTIYFGEGSWLTVV.